These 17 T cell receptor beta chains were all obtained from the same sample, sequenced in a study of blood T cell repertoires in COVID-19. TCRdb keeps only in-frame clones here, not all; method: immunoSEQ multiplex PCR. The repertoire holds fewer than 200,000 clones, with 70% to 90% as singletons. Sequences were obtained from peripheral blood. The receptors shown here come from a woman over 75 with COVID-19, enrolled during active disease.

The chain links TRBV20-1 to TRBJ1-5; D gene uncertain. The germline gives CDR1 DFQATT, CDR2 SNEGSKA (reference sequence). V was cut by 3 bases and J by 9 bases, with 15 bases left in between. This CDR3 has 13 residues. CDR3 in amino acids: CSASPDRAGPQHF. CDR3 bases: TGCAGTGCTAGTCCAGACCGAGCAGGGCCCCAGCATTTT.

The chain recombines TRBV19 with TRBJ1-2; possibly TRBD1 for D (5 bases). This CDR3 region has 16 residues. Germline CDR1 is LNHDA and CDR2 is SQIVND (reference sequence). Trimming removed 3 bases from V and 7 bases from J, with 21 bases in between. This CDR3 reads CASSIETSTRRGGYTF. In nucleotides, the CDR3 is TGTGCCAGTAGTATCGAAACGTCGACGAGAAGGGGTGGCTACACCTTC.

A few counts support this clone. The CDR3 region is CASSLARGRESQETQYF. The CDR3 DNA follows: TGTGCCAGCAGCTTAGCGCGTGGGCGGGAGTCGCAAGAGACCCAGTACTTC. The rearrangement links TRBV11-1 to TRBJ2-5; TRBD2 aligns across 7 bases. The germline V gene encodes CDR1 SGHAT and CDR2 FQDESV (reference sequence). The CDR3 has 17 amino acids. With V trimmed by 0 bases and J by 2 bases, 9 bases remained unmatched.

This clone was seen only a few times. The chain is built from TRBV19 and TRBJ1-5, with D maybe TRBD1 (6 bases). CDR3 length: 15 residues. Between the trimmed V and J ends, which lost 3 bases and 5 bases, there was a span of 14 bases. Germline V gene data show CDR1 as LNHDA and CDR2 as SQIVND (reference sequence). This CDR3 is CASSMTSGADQPQHF. The CDR3 nucleotides read TGTGCCAGTAGTATGACGTCAGGGGCGGATCAGCCCCAGCATTTT.

This clone was recorded once. The same CDR3 arises from other DNA sequences in this sample as well. The chain employs TRBV7-2 and TRBJ2-7; D is perhaps TRBD1 (6 bases). V was pared by 2 bases and J by 3 bases, with 11 bases between. The CDR3 consists of 14 residues. CDR1 is SGHTA and CDR2 is FQGNSA in the germline V gene. The CDR3 sequence: CASSLLQGDYEQYF. The CDR3 nucleotides are TGTGCCAGCAGCTTACTACAGGGTGACTACGAGCAGTACTTC.

The chain has TRBV2 and TRBJ2-7, with D possibly TRBD2 on 5 matching bases. This CDR3 is built from 14 residues. Germline V gene sequence: CDR1 SNHLY, CDR2 FYNNEI. Trimming left V 8 bases short and J 6 bases short, with 20 bases between. CDR3 sequence: CASRTATDVSEQYF. DNA for the CDR3: TGTGCCAGCCGGACTGCCACCGATGTAAGCGAGCAGTACTTC.

This chain connects TRBV21-1 to TRBJ2-7; the tabulated D call, TRBD1, remains unverified against the DNA. TRBV21-1 is a documented pseudogene. This CDR3 is built from 16 residues. The CDR3 nucleotides are TGTGCCAGCAGCAAAGCGGTTGGAGGACAGGGATACGAGCAGTACTTC. This sequence encodes CASSKAVGGQGYEQYF.

V usage is TRBV15 and J usage is TRBJ2-5, with 8 bases fitting TRBD2. The germline V gene has CDR1 LNHNV and CDR2 YYDKDF (reference sequence). V was clipped by 1 base and J by 3 bases; unmatched bases: 7. The CDR3 is 16 amino acids. The CDR3 loop is CATSRGGAGAEETQYF. CDR3 DNA: TGTGCCACCAGCAGAGGGGGAGCGGGAGCAGAAGAGACCCAGTACTTC. Filled out from reference TRBV15 and TRBJ2-5, the complete variable domain reads DAMVIQNPRYQVTQFGKPVTLSCSQTLNHNVMYWYQQKSSQAPKLLFHYYDKDFNNEADTPDNFQSRRPNTSFCFLDIRSPGLGDTAMYLCATSRGGAGAEETQYFGPGTRLLVL.

The J gene is TRBJ2-7, the V gene TRBV7-9, with 9 bases matching TRBD1. CDR3 length: 14 amino acids. J lost 7 bases, V lost 1 base, and 5 bases had no gene match. Germline-derived CDR1 and CDR2 are SEHNR and FQNEAQ (reference sequence). For the CDR3, the DNA is TGTGCCAGCAGCTTAGTCGGGACAGGGTCTGAGCAGTACTTC. Its translation is CASSLVGTGSEQYF.

V and J are TRBV5-1 and TRBJ2-7, with a tentative D call TRBD2 (5 bases). The CDR3 runs 15 residues. V lost 3 bases to trimming and J lost 1 base, with 14 bases between them. The V gene's germline CDR1 is SGHRS and CDR2 YFSETQ. CDR3 bases: TGCGCCAGCAGCTCTGAGGGCCCACATTCCTACGAGCAGTACTTC. Translating gives CASSSEGPHSYEQYF.

This chain connects TRBV7-9 to TRBJ2-5; 9 positions agree with TRBD2. The germline gives CDR1 SEHNR, CDR2 FQNEAQ (reference sequence). V was pared by 5 bases and J by 1 base, with 5 bases of the junction left unmatched. CDR3 length: 15 residues. This chain's CDR3 is CASSPRLAVQETQYF. CDR3 nucleotide sequence: TGTGCCAGCAGCCCAAGACTAGCGGTCCAAGAGACCCAGTACTTC.

The chain recombines TRBV11-2 with TRBJ2-3; TRBD2 agrees at 13 bases. Unmatched junction bases numbered 5, after V lost 2 bases and J lost 6 bases. Germline CDR1 reads SGHAT; CDR2 reads FQNNGV. This CDR3 comprises 16 residues. CDR3 sequence reads: CASSLRLAGGLDTQYF. The CDR3, as DNA: TGTGCCAGCAGCTTACGACTAGCGGGAGGATTGGATACGCAGTATTTT.

The rearrangement links TRBV9 to TRBJ2-5; D might be TRBD2 (7 bases). Germline V gene lookup returns CDR1 SGDLS and CDR2 YYNGEE. The CDR3 covers 14 residues. The germline V and J ends were trimmed by 3 bases and 5 bases, with 14 bases remaining between them. CDR3 nucleotide sequence: TGTGCCAGCAGCGCCGAGGGGGGGGGCGAGACCCAGTACTTC. This sequence encodes CASSAEGGGETQYF.

This clone was detected a few times. This chain connects TRBV28 to TRBJ1-1; D might be TRBD1 (6 bases). The CDR3 runs to 14 residues. The germline V gene encodes CDR1 MDHEN and CDR2 SYDVKM. Trimming took 8 bases from V and 1 from J, leaving 14 bases between them. CDR3 in amino acids: CASGRGGGNTEAFF. The CDR3 bases are TGTGCCAGCGGTAGGGGGGGCGGGAACACTGAAGCTTTCTTT.

The J gene is TRBJ1-2, the V gene TRBV7-8, with 7 bases identical to TRBD1. Germline trimming cut 0 bases from V and 7 bases from J; bases unmatched to any gene: 8. Germline CDR1 reads SGHVS; CDR2 reads FQNEAQ. The CDR3 is 15 residues long. Written as DNA, the CDR3 is TGTGCCAGCAGCTTAGCCCTCCAGGGGGTTCGTGGCTACACCTTC. It encodes CASSLALQGVRGYTF.

In its sample, this clone was seen a few times. CDR3 DNA sequence: TGTGCCACCAGGGCCAGACTCCTGCATCATGAAGCTTTCTTT. This gives the protein CATRARLLHHEAFF. The genes are TRBV28 and TRBJ1-1, with D tentatively TRBD1 (5 bases). The germline gives CDR1 MDHEN, CDR2 SYDVKM. V was clipped by 10 bases and J by 7 bases, with 22 bases between them. CDR3 length equals 14 residues. Drawing the rest from reference TRBV28 and TRBJ1-1, the complete variable domain is DVKVTQSSRYLVKRTGEKVFLECVQDMDHENMFWYRQDPGLGLRLIYFSYDVKMKEKGDIPEGYSVSREKKERFSLILESASTNQTSMYLCATRARLLHHEAFFGQGTRLTVV.

V is TRBV6-5 and J is TRBJ1-3; 9 bases are a match to TRBD1. The J segment lost 7 bases and the V segment lost 6 bases, leaving 10 bases of the junction unmatched. The CDR3 contains 15 residues. The germline V gene encodes CDR1 MNHEY and CDR2 SVGAGI. The CDR3 sequence is CASSQRTGVWNTIYF. CDR3 bases: TGTGCCAGCAGCCAGAGGACAGGGGTATGGAACACCATATATTTT.